A single sample is the source of the 20 T cell receptor beta chains below, sequenced in a study of cytomegalovirus exposure and HLA in healthy donors. Assay used: immunoSEQ multiplex PCR; TCRdb lists only in-frame clones, some missing. Among some 90,000 clones, approximately 90% were seen once, and the ten largest hold roughly 3.9%. The sample taken for sequencing was PBMCs. The receptors were gathered from a woman aged 25 to 39 in good health and CMV-seronegative.

This clone was seen a single time. The chain carries TRBV9 and TRBJ2-3, with D maybe TRBD2 (6 bases). The CDR3 totals 14 residues. Germline V gene data show CDR1 as SGDLS and CDR2 as YYNGEE. Trimming removed 7 bases from V and 2 bases from J, with 14 bases in between. CDR3: CASGGGKPTDTQYF. In nucleotides, the CDR3 is TGTGCCAGCGGGGGAGGCAAGCCCACAGATACGCAGTATTTT.

V and J are TRBV7-9 and TRBJ2-3; D is undetermined. CDR1 is SEHNR and CDR2 is FQNEAQ in the germline V gene (reference sequence). The V and J ends lost 5 bases and 0 bases respectively, with 9 bases between them. The CDR3 has 14 residues. This CDR3 reads CASSPRASTDTQYF. The DNA for the CDR3 is TGTGCCAGCAGCCCCCGAGCTAGCACAGATACGCAGTATTTT. Full variable domain (missing parts from reference TRBV7-9 and TRBJ2-3): DTGVSQNPRHKITKRGQNVTFRCDPISEHNRLYWYRQTLGQGPEFLTYFQNEAQLEKSRLLSDRFSAERPKGSFSTLEIQRTEQGDSAMYLCASSPRASTDTQYFGPGTRLTVL.

The chain couples TRBV28 to TRBJ2-3; the D gene is possibly TRBD1 (6 bases). Germline CDR1 reads MDHEN; CDR2 reads SYDVKM. Trimming took 0 bases from V and 3 from J, leaving 10 bases between them. This CDR3 contains 15 residues. CDR3 DNA sequence: TGTGCCAGCAGTTTATGGGGTGGGACAACAGATACGCAGTATTTT. It yields the protein CASSLWGGTTDTQYF.

This chain uses TRBV5-6 with TRBJ1-4, with TRBD1 matching over 9 bases. The CDR3 loop spans 15 amino acids. V dropped 7 bases and J dropped 5; count of bases not matched to a gene: 9. The germline V gene encodes CDR1 SGHDT and CDR2 YYEEEE. In DNA form, the CDR3 reads TGTGCCAGCTCCACCCCCGGGACAGGGAATGAAAAACTGTTTTTT. Its protein is CASSTPGTGNEKLFF.

The sample holds a few counts of this clone. The rearrangement joins TRBV2 to TRBJ2-7, with 7 nucleotides matching TRBD1. The CDR3 covers 14 residues. The V gene's germline CDR1 is SNHLY and CDR2 FYNNEI. V lost 7 bases and J lost 2; bases outside the gene matches: 8. CDR3 nucleotide sequence: TGTGCCAGCAACACAGGGGCCCTTACCTACGAGCAGTACTTC. This gives the protein CASNTGALTYEQYF.

This clone has only a few counts. The J gene is TRBJ2-5, the V gene TRBV9; 7 positions match TRBD1. V dropped 3 bases and J dropped 2; count of bases not matched to a gene: 7. The CDR3 sequence is 15 residues long. The germline V gene encodes CDR1 SGDLS and CDR2 YYNGEE. The CDR3 spells CASSAGTASQETQYF. In nucleotides, the CDR3 is TGTGCCAGCAGCGCCGGGACAGCTTCTCAAGAGACCCAGTACTTC.

The genes are TRBV6-4 and TRBJ2-5, with TRBD2 identical over 12 bases. V lost 4 bases, J lost 5 bases, and 8 bases stayed unmatched. Per the germline V gene, CDR1 is MRHNA and CDR2 is SNTAGT. The CDR3 extends over 16 amino acids. The CDR3 DNA reads as TGTGCCAGCAGTGTACCGACTAGCGGGGGTCAGGAGACCCAGTACTTC. It is translated as CASSVPTSGGQETQYF.

DNA for the CDR3: TGTGCCAGTAGTAACGCAGCGCTCTCTGGAAACACCATATATTTT. It is translated as CASSNAALSGNTIYF. The chain employs TRBV19 and TRBJ1-3, with D hard to call. This CDR3 has 15 amino acids. The V gene's germline CDR1 is LNHDA and CDR2 SQIVND (reference sequence). The ends were cut back, 4 bases at V and 0 bases at J, with 10 bases in the middle.

The chain recombines TRBV5-4 with TRBJ2-3, with 7 nucleotides matching TRBD1. The CDR3 consists of 14 residues. Unmatched junction bases numbered 6, after V lost 5 bases and J lost 3 bases. CDR1 is SGHNT, CDR2 YYREEE, per germline (reference sequence). This CDR3 is CASSSGQQTDTQYF. CDR3 in DNA: TGTGCCAGCAGTTCGGGACAGCAAACAGATACGCAGTATTTT.

The CDR3 nucleotides are TGTGCCAGCAGGGCAGGGGGGACAGATACGCAGTATTTT. Translating it yields CASRAGGTDTQYF. The chain recombines TRBV7-9 with TRBJ2-3; tentative D call: TRBD1 (7 bases). Germline CDR1 reads SEHNR; CDR2 reads FQNEAQ (reference sequence). There are 13 residues in the CDR3. Trimming shortened V by 6 bases and J by 3 bases, and 10 bases separated the two germline ends.

The chain links TRBV4-2 to TRBJ2-1; 10 bases align to TRBD2. After removal of 0 bases from V and 9 bases from J, the junction contained 17 bases not matched to a gene. The CDR3 sequence is 19 residues long. CDR1 LGHNA and CDR2 YNFKEQ come from the germline V gene. The CDR3, as DNA: TGTGCCAGCAGCCAAGAAGGATCGGGCCTAGCGGGAGAAAAAGCTGAGCAGTTCTTC. Translated: CASSQEGSGLAGEKAEQFF.

Here the CDR3 DNA reads TGTGCCACCAGCAGGGACAGGGGTCACCTCGAGCAGTACTTC. Translating it yields CATSRDRGHLEQYF. This chain connects TRBV15 to TRBJ2-7, with 9 bases identical to TRBD1. The CDR3 runs 14 residues. In germline, CDR1 is LNHNV, CDR2 YYDKDF (reference sequence). The trim removed 3 bases at V and 6 bases at J, leaving 6 bases unmatched.

V and J are TRBV27 and TRBJ1-1; TRBD1 matches at 9 bases. This CDR3 is built from 14 residues. Trimming took 3 bases from V and 5 from J; bases not matched to a gene: 4. Germline loops: CDR1 MNHEY, CDR2 SMNVEV (reference sequence). The CDR3 spells CASSLGTGRTEAFF. The CDR3 coding sequence is TGTGCCAGCAGTTTGGGGACAGGGAGGACTGAAGCTTTCTTT.

The rearrangement uses TRBV5-6 and TRBJ2-7, with TRBD2 as a possible D gene (6 bases). V gave up 4 bases and J gave up 2 bases, with 10 bases separating them. This CDR3 contains 13 residues. Germline lookup yields CDR1 SGHDT and CDR2 YYEEEE. The chain's CDR3 is CASSTREAYEQYF. The CDR3 nucleotides read TGTGCCAGCAGCACCAGGGAGGCCTACGAGCAGTACTTC.

This clone was counted a single time. The chain joins TRBV7-9 to TRBJ1-5; D perhaps matches TRBD1 (5 bases). The CDR3 has 13 amino acids. The germline V gene has CDR1 SEHNR and CDR2 FQNEAQ (reference sequence). V lost 1 base, J lost 5 bases, and 6 bases lay in between. The CDR3 sequence: CASSLGRDQPQHF. In DNA form, the CDR3 reads TGTGCCAGCAGCTTAGGCAGGGATCAGCCCCAGCATTTT.

The chain is built from TRBV7-2 and TRBJ1-1, with D uncertain. Germline V lookup: CDR1 SGHTA, CDR2 FQGNSA. V was trimmed by 2 bases and J by 0 bases, leaving 4 bases between them. This CDR3 comprises 13 residues. The CDR3 loop reads CASSLFMNTEAFF. Here the CDR3 DNA reads TGTGCCAGCAGCTTATTCATGAACACTGAAGCTTTCTTT.

This chain connects TRBV5-6 to TRBJ2-3; D not certain. Germline assignment: CDR1 SGHDT and CDR2 YYEEEE. The CDR3 loop spans 13 amino acids. The V gene lost 4 bases and the J gene lost 2 bases, with 8 bases spanning the gap. The CDR3 DNA reads as TGTGCCAGCAGCATGACTTACACAGATACGCAGTATTTT. Protein product: CASSMTYTDTQYF.

The chain joins TRBV5-1 to TRBJ1-1; no clear D. The V and J ends lost 4 bases and 5 bases respectively, with 9 bases between them. Looked up from germline, CDR1 is SGHRS and CDR2 is YFSETQ. The CDR3 has 12 residues. CDR3 sequence: CASSSRETEAFF. The DNA of the CDR3 is TGCGCCAGCAGCAGTCGCGAGACTGAAGCTTTCTTT. The full variable domain, with the rest looked up from reference TRBV5-1 and TRBJ1-1, is KAGVTQTPRYLIKTRGQQVTLSCSPISGHRSVSWYQQTPGQGLQFLFEYFSETQRNKGNFPGRFSGRQFSNSRSEMNVSTLELGDSALYLCASSSRETEAFFGQGTRLTVV.

The chain employs TRBV5-1 and TRBJ1-1, with TRBD1 matching 9 bases. CDR1 and CDR2 from the germline V gene are SGHRS and YFSETQ. CDR3 length: 15 residues. Germline trimming cut 6 bases from V and 2 bases from J; bases unmatched to any gene: 8. Here the CDR3 reads CASTPTGGVNTEAFF. CDR3 bases: TGCGCCAGCACCCCCACAGGGGGCGTTAACACTGAAGCTTTCTTT.

For the CDR3, the DNA is TGCGCCAGCAGCCAAAGCCGAGGGCTAATCCCCTACGAGCAGTACTTC. Encoded protein: CASSQSRGLIPYEQYF. The chain is built from TRBV4-3 and TRBJ2-7, with D perhaps matching TRBD2 (5 bases). V was pared by 2 bases and J by 2 bases, with 16 bases between. Germline assignment: CDR1 LGHNA and CDR2 YSLEER. The CDR3 contains 16 residues.